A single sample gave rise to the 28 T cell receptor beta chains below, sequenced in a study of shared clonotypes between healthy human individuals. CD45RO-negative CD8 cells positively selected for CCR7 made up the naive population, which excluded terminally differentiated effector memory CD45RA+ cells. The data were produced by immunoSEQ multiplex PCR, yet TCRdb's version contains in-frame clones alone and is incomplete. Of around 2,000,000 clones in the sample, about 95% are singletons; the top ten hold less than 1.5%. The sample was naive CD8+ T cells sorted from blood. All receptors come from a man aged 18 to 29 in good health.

CDR3 in DNA: TGTGCCAGCAGTCCCCAGGGAGGGAACACTGAAGCTTTCTTT. Translation: CASSPQGGNTEAFF. The chain recombines TRBV6-5 with TRBJ1-1; D perhaps matches TRBD1 (5 bases). Trimming pared 5 bases from V and 1 base from J, leaving 11 bases between. CDR3 length equals 14 residues. Germline loops: CDR1 MNHEY, CDR2 SVGAGI.

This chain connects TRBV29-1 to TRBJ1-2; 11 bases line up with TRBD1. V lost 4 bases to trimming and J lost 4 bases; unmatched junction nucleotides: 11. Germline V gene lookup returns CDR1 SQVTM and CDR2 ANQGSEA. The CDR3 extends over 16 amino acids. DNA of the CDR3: TGCAGCGTTGTAGTCGGACAGGGGGCGGGTTTCTATGGCTACACCTTC. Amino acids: CSVVVGQGAGFYGYTF.

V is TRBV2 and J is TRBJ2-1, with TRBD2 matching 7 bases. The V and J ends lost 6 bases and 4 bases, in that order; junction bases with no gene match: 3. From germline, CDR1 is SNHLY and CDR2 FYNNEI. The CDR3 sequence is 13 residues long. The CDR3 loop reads CASRGGEYNEQFF. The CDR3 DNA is TGTGCCAGCAGGGGGGGGGAATACAATGAGCAGTTCTTC.

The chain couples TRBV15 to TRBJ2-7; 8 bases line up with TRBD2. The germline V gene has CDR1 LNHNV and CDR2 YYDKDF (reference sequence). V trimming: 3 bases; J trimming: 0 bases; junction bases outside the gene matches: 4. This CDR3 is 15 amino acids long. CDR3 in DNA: TGTGCCACCAGCAGGACCGGGACTAGCTCCTACGAGCAGTACTTC. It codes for CATSRTGTSSYEQYF.

The CDR3 region is CASSLVRTYEQYF. CDR3 coding DNA: TGTGCCAGCAGCTTAGTCCGAACCTACGAGCAGTACTTC. This chain connects TRBV7-9 to TRBJ2-7; D remains unclear. The CDR3 covers 13 residues. The V and J ends lost 1 base and 2 bases respectively, with 6 bases between them. Germline V gene lookup returns CDR1 SEHNR and CDR2 FQNEAQ (reference sequence).

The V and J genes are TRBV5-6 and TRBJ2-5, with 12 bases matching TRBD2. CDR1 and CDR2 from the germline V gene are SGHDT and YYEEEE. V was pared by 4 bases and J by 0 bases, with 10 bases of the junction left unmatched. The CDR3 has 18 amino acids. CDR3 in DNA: TGTGCCAGCAGCCACAGCCTAGCGGGAGGGAATTACCAAGAGACCCAGTACTTC. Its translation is CASSHSLAGGNYQETQYF.

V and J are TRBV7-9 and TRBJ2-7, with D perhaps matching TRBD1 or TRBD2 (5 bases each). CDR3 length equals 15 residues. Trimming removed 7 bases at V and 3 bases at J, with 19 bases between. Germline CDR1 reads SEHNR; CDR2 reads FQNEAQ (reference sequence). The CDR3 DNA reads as TGTGCCAGCATCCTGGGGCCCCCGAGGGTCTACGAGCAGTACTTC. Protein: CASILGPPRVYEQYF.

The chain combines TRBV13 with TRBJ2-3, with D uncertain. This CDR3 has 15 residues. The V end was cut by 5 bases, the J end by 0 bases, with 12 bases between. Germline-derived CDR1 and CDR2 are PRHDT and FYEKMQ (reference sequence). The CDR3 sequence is CASSPSVYSTDTQYF. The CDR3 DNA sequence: TGTGCCAGCAGCCCGAGCGTCTATAGCACAGATACGCAGTATTTT.

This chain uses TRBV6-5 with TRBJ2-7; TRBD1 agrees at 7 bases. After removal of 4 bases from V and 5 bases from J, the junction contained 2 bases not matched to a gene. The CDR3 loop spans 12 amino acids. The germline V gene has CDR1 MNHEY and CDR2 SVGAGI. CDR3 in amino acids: CASSWQGDEQYF. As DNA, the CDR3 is TGTGCCAGCAGTTGGCAGGGGGACGAGCAGTACTTC.

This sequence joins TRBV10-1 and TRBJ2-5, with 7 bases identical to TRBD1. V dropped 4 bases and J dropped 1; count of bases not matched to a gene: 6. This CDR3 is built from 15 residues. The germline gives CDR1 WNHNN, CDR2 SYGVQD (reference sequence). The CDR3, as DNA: TGCGCCAGCAGTGCATTTCCAGGGGGCCAAGAGACCCAGTACTTC. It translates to CASSAFPGGQETQYF.

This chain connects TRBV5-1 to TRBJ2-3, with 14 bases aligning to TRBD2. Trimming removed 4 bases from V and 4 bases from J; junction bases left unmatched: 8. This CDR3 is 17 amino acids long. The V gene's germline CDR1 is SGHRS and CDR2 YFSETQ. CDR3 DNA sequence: TGCGCCAGCAGCCCCTGGACTAGCGGGGGGATAGCAGATACGCAGTATTTT. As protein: CASSPWTSGGIADTQYF.

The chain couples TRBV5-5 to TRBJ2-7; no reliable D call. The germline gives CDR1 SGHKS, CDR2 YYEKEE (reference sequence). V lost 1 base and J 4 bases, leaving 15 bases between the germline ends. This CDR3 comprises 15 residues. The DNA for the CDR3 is TGTGCCAGCAGCTTGTCCCTAGGATCCGCGTACGAGCAGTACTTC. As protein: CASSLSLGSAYEQYF.

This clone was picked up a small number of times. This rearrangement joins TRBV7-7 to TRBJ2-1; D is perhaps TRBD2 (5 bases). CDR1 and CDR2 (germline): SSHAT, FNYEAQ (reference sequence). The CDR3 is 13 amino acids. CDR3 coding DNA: TGTGCTAGCGCCATAGACCCCTACAATGAGCAGTTCTTC. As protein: CASAIDPYNEQFF.

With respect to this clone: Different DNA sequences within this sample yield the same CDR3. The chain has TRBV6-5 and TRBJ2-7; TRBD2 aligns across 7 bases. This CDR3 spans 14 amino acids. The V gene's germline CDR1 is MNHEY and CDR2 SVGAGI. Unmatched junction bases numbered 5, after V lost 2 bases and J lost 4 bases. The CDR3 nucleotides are TGTGCCAGCAGTTACGGGGCGGGAGTGTACGAGCAGTACTTC. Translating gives CASSYGAGVYEQYF.

CDR3 residues: CAISEGTNEQYF. Written as DNA, the CDR3 is TGTGCCATCAGTGAGGGTACCAACGAGCAGTACTTC. The J gene is TRBJ2-7, the V gene TRBV10-3; no definite D call. CDR1 is ENHRY, CDR2 SYGVKD, per germline. The V gene lost 2 bases and the J gene lost 5 bases, with 7 bases spanning the gap. The CDR3 spans 12 residues.

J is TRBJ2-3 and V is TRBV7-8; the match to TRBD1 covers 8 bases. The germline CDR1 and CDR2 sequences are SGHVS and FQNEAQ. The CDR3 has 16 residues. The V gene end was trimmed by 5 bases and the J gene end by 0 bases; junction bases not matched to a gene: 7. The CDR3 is CASSAPDRESTDTQYF. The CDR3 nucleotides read TGTGCCAGCAGCGCACCGGACAGGGAGAGCACAGATACGCAGTATTTT.

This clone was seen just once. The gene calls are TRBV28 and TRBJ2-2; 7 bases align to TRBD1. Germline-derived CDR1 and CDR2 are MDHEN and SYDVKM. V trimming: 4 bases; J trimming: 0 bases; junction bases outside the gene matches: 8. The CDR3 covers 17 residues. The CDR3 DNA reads TGTGCCAGCAGTTACAGGGGCGAATTTACGAACACCGGGGAGCTGTTTTTT. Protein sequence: CASSYRGEFTNTGELFF.

The CDR3 spells CASSHRDIGTGELFF. In DNA form, the CDR3 reads TGTGCCAGCAGCCACCGGGACATCGGCACCGGGGAGCTGTTTTTT. This chain uses TRBV7-9 with TRBJ2-2; weak D call: TRBD1 (6 bases). The CDR3 contains 15 residues. The germline CDR1 and CDR2 sequences are SEHNR and FQNEAQ (reference sequence). The V end lost 5 bases, the J end lost 4 bases, and 14 bases lay between the germline ends.

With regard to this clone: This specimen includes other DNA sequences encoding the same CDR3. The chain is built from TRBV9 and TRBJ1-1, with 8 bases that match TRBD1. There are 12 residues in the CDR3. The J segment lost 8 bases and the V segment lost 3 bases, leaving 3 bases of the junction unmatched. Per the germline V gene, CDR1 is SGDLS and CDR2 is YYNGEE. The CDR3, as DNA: TGTGCCAGCAGCGGCTGGACAGGGGAAGCTTTCTTT. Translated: CASSGWTGEAFF.

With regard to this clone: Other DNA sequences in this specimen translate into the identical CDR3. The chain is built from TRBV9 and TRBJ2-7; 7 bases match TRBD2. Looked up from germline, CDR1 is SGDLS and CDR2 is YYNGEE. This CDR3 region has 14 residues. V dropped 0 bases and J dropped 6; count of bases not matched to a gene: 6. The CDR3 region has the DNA TGTGCCAGCAGCGTAGGTGGCGGGACTACCGAGCAGTACTTC. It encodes CASSVGGGTTEQYF. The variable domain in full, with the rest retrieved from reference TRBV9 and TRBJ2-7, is DSGVTQTPKHLITATGQRVTLRCSPRSGDLSVYWYQQSLDQGLQFLIQYYNGEERAKGNILERFSAQQFPDLHSELNLSSLELGDSALYFCASSVGGGTTEQYFGPGTRLTVT.

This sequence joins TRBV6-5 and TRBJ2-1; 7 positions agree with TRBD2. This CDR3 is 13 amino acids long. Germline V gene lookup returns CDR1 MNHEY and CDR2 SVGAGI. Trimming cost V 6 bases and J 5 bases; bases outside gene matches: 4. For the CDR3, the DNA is TGTGCCAGCAGCCCTAGCGGAGACAATGAGCAGTTCTTC. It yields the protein CASSPSGDNEQFF.

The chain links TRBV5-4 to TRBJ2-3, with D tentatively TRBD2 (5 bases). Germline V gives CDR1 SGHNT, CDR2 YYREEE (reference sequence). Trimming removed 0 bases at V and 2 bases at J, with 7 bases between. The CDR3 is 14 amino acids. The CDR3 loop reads CASSLASPTDTQYF. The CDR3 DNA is TGTGCCAGCAGCTTGGCTAGCCCCACAGATACGCAGTATTTT.

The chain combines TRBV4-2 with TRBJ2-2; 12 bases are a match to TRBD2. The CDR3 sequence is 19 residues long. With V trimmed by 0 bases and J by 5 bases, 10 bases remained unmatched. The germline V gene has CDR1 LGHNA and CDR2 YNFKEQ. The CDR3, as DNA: TGTGCCAGCAGCCAAGAGGATGAGTGGACTAGCGGGAAGACCGGGGAGCTGTTTTTT. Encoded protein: CASSQEDEWTSGKTGELFF.

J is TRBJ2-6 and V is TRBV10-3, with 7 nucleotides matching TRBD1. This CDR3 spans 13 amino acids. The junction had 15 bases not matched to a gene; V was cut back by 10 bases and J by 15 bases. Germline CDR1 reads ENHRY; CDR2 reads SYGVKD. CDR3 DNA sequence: TGTGCCACGCATGACAGGGATTACATTGGCCTGACTTTC. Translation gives CATHDRDYIGLTF.

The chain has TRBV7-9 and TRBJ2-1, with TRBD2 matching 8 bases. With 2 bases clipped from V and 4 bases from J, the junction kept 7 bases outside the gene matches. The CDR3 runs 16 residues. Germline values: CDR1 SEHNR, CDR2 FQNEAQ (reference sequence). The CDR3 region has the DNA TGTGCCAGCAGCTTACTTAGGGTAGCGGGGTACAATGAGCAGTTCTTC. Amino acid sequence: CASSLLRVAGYNEQFF.

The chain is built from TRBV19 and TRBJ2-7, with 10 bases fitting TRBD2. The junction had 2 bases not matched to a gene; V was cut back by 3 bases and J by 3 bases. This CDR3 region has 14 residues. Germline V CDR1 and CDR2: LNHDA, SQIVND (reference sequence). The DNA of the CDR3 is TGTGCCAGTAGTATGGCTAGCGGGGGCTACGAGCAGTACTTC. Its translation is CASSMASGGYEQYF.

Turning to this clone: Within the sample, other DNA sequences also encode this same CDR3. The CDR3 nucleotides are TGTGCCTGGAGTACGGACTCTGGAAACACCATATATTTT. It codes for CAWSTDSGNTIYF. The rearrangement joins TRBV30 to TRBJ1-3; no clear D gene. The length of the CDR3 is 13 residues. CDR1 is GTSNPN, CDR2 SVGIG, per germline (reference sequence). V gave up 2 bases and J gave up 0 bases, with 5 bases separating them. Looking up the rest from reference TRBV30 and TRBJ1-3 gives the full variable domain: SQTIHQWPATLVQPVGSPLSLECTVEGTSNPNLYWYRQAAGRGLQLLFYSVGIGQISSEVPQNLSASRPQDRQFILSSKKLLLSDSGFYLCAWSTDSGNTIYFGEGSWLTVV.

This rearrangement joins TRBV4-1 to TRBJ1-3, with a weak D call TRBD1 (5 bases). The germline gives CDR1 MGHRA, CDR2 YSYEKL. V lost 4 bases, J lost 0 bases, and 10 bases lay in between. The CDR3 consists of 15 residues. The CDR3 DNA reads TGCGCCAGCAGCCTAAAAGACAGCTCTGGAAACACCATATATTTT. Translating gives CASSLKDSSGNTIYF.